This T cell receptor beta chain is from a study of CD8 T cells in Susac syndrome. The CD8+ and CD4+ T cells were isolated magnetically using a negative isolation approach, whereas the TEMRA cells were enriched by FACS. Random hexamers were used to reverse transcribe the RNA input (about 0.5 to 1 ug). TCRdb reprocessed the immunoSEQ multiplex PCR reads via MiXCR and lists one record per CDR3 protein. The sample lists 200,000 or so distinct CDR3 sequences; around 96% were seen once. Trimming removed 2 bases at V and 4 bases at J, with 5 bases between. The CDR3 contains 12 residues. CDR1 is ENHRY and CDR2 is SYGVKD in the germline V gene.

This sequence was found in a human donor with multiple sclerosis. The sequencing sample was made of CD4+ T cells from PBMCs. The rearrangement joins TRBV10-3 to TRBJ1-2, with D uncertain. CDR3 sequence reads: CAISEGVYGYTF. Here the CDR3 DNA reads TGTGCCATCAGTGAGGGGGTCTATGGCTACACCTTC.